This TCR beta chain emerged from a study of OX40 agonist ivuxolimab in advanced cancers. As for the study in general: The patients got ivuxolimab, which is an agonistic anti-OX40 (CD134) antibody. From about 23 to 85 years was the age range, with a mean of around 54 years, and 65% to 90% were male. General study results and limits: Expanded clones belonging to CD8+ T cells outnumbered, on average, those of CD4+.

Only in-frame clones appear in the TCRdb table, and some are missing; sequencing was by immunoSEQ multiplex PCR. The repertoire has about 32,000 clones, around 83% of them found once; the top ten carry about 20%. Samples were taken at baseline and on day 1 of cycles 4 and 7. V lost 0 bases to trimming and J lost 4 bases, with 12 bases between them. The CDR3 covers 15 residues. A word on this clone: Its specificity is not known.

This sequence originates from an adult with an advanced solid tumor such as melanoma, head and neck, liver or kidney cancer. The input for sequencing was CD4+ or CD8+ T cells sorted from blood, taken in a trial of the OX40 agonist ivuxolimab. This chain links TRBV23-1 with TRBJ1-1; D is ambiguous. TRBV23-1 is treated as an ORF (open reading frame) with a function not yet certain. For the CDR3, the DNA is TGCGCCAGCAGTCAATCGAACGAGGGAGGCACTGAAGCTTTCTTT. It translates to CASSQSNEGGTEAFF.